Listed here is a single T cell receptor beta chain. Its specificity is not known. The record originates from a study of T cells expressing NK-cell markers. For the study at large: It was sorted CD3+CD56+NKG2C+, CD3+CD56+NKG2C- and CD3+CD56-NKG2C+ T cells that supplied the TCR beta repertoires. Seven of eight sequenced donors tested HCMV-seropositive; one tested seronegative.

TCRdb reanalyzed the 5' RACE reads, giving one entry per CDR3 protein sequence and no DNA. The table for this sample gives a few hundred thousand distinct CDR3 sequences. Study outcomes and limitations: Leadership of the CD3+CD56-NKG2C+ fraction also belonged to these clonotypes in a handful of donors. Whether expanded NKG2C+ T cell clones were HCMV-specific remained unclear.

The sequencing input was blood T cells: a sorted CD56 or NKG2C T cell subset, CD4+ or CD8+ T cells, or bulk PBMC T cells (not recorded which). The sequence was obtained from a man aged 18-75 years in good health.

CDR3 protein: CASSLEGGSNEQFF. This chain joins TRBV7-8 and TRBJ2-1; the TCRdb D gene call, TRBD1, has no DNA to confirm it. The CDR3 runs 14 residues. Germline V gene sequence: CDR1 SGHVS, CDR2 FQNEAQ.